This TCR beta chain originates from a study of blood T cell repertoires in COVID-19. Study context: Nucleic acid was either cDNA or gDNA, and it came from T cells, B-cell-depleted T cells, or PBMCs.

CDR3 size: 14 residues. Profiling relied on immunoSEQ multiplex PCR, and the TCRdb table lists in-frame clones only, not all of them. The repertoire consists of 100,000 to 150,000 clones, with 84% occurring once and the leading ten covering 1.4%. The table lists this clone with a count of one. This clonotype was obtained from a man aged 55 to 70 with acute or convalescent COVID-19. The sequenced sample was peripheral blood. This rearrangement joins TRBV21-1 to TRBJ2-2; TRBD1, the D gene given by the table, was not confirmed from the DNA. TRBV21-1 is a pseudogene. In DNA form, the CDR3 reads TGTGCCAGCAGCAAAGGCCAGGGGACCGGGGAGCTGTTTTTT. This gives the protein CASSKGQGTGELFF.